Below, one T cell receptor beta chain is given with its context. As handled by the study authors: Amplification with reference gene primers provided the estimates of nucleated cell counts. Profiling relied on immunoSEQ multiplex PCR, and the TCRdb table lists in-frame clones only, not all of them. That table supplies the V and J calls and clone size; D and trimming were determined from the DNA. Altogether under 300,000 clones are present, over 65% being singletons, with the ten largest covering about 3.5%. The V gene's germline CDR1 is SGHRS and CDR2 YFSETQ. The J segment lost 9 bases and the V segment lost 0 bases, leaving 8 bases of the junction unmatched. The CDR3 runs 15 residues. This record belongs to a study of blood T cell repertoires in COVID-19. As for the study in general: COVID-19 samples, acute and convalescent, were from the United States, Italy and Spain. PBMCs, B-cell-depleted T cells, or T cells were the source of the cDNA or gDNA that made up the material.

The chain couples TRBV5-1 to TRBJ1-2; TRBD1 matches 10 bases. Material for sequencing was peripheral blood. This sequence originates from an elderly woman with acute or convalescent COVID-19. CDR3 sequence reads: CASSLEPGQGISYTF. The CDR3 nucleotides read TGCGCCAGCAGCTTGGAACCGGGACAGGGGATTAGCTACACCTTC.